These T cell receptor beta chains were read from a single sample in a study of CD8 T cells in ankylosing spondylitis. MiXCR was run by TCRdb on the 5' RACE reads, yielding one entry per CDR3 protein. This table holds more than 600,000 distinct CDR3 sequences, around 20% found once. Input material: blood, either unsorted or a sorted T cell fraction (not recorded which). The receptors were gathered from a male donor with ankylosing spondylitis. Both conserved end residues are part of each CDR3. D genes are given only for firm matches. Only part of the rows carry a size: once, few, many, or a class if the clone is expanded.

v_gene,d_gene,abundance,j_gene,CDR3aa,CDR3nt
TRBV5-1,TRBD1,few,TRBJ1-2,CASSLVGQEYGYTF,TGCGCCAGCAGCTTGGTAGGACAGGAATATGGCTACACCTTC
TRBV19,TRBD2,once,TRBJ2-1,CASILSGSAGTEQFF,TGTGCCAGTATCCTAAGCGGGAGTGCCGGCACTGAGCAGTTCTTC
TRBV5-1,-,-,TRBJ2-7,CASSLVGQVYEQYF,TGCGCCAGCAGCTTGGTAGGGCAGGTGTACGAGCAGTACTTC
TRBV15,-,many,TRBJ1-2,CATSRDETGYGYTF,TGTGCCACCAGCAGAGATGAGACAGGCTATGGCTACACCTTC
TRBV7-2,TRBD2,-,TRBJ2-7,CASSLLTGGNYEQYF,TGTGCCAGCAGCCTTCTGACGGGAGGTAACTACGAGCAGTACTTC
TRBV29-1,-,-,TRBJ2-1,CSAAPDSTYNEQFF,TGCAGCGCTGCTCCGGACAGCACGTACAATGAGCAGTTCTTC
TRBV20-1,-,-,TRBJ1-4,CSARDGLGADEKLFF,TGCAGTGCTAGAGATGGACTAGGGGCGGATGAAAAACTGTTTTTT
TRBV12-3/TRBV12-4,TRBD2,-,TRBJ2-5,CASSLGASGRGRGETQYF,TGTGCCAGCAGTTTGGGCGCTAGCGGGAGAGGGCGCGGAGAGACCCAGTACTTC
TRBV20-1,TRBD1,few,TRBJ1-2,CSAGPPGQGVKGYTF,TGCAGTGCTGGACCTCCGGGACAGGGGGTGAAGGGCTACACCTTC
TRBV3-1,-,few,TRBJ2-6,CASSQQLTGNGANVLTF,TGTGCCAGCAGCCAACAACTAACAGGGAATGGGGCCAACGTCCTGACTTTC
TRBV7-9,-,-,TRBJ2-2,CASSKGGIDTGELFF,TGTGCCAGCAGCAAAGGGGGGATCGACACCGGGGAGCTGTTTTTT
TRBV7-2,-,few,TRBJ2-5,CASSFFRDPGETQYF,TGTGCCAGCAGCTTTTTCCGGGACCCCGGGGAGACCCAGTACTTC
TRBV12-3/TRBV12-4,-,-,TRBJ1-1,CASSFTDRMNTEAFF,TGTGCCAGCAGTTTTACCGACCGGATGAACACTGAAGCTTTCTTT
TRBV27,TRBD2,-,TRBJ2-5,CASSPLGSGSGETQYF,TGTGCCAGCAGTCCTCTGGGTAGCGGGAGTGGTGAGACCCAGTACTTC
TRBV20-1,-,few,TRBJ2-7,CSAPPPTQGSYEQYF,TGCAGTGCTCCACCCCCGACTCAAGGTTCGTACGAGCAGTACTTC
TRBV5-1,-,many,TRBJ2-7,CASSHPGDYEQYF,TGCGCCAGCAGTCATCCAGGGGACTACGAGCAGTACTTC
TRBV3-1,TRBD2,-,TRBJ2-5,CASSQAYGLAGGETQYF,TGTGCCAGCAGCCAAGCCTATGGACTAGCGGGAGGAGAGACCCAGTACTTC
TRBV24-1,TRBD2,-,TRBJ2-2,CATSDPSGGYTGELFF,TGTGCCACCAGTGATCCTAGCGGGGGATACACCGGGGAGCTGTTTTTT
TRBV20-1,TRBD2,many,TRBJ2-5,CSAKLPGTSGRVVYF,TGCAGTGCTAAACTACCCGGGACTAGCGGGAGGGTCGTCTACTTC
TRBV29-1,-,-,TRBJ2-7,CSVWIFGEQYF,TGCAGCGTTTGGATATTTGGCGAGCAGTACTTC
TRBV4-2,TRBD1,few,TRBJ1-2,CASSQDGTGLGYTF,TGTGCCAGCAGCCAAGATGGGACAGGGCTTGGCTACACCTTC
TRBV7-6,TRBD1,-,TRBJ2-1,CASSLVAGQGGEQFF,TGTGCCAGCAGCTTAGTCGCGGGACAGGGAGGCGAGCAGTTCTTC
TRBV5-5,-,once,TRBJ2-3,CASSLVTGSGTDTQYF,TGTGCCAGCAGCTTGGTGACCGGTTCAGGCACAGATACGCAGTATTTT
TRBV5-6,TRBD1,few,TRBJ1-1,CASSLPITGDTEAFF,TGTGCCAGCAGCTTGCCGATCACAGGGGACACTGAAGCTTTCTTT
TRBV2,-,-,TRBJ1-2,CASSEARGIYGYTF,TGTGCCAGCAGTGAAGCCAGGGGCATCTATGGCTACACCTTC
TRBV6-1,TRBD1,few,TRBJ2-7,CASSVFGTGYEQYF,TGTGCCAGCAGTGTTTTCGGGACAGGGTACGAGCAGTACTTC
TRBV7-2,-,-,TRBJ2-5,CASSLKWAKETQYF,TGTGCCAGCAGCTTAAAATGGGCAAAAGAGACCCAGTACTTC
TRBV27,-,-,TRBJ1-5,CASSLGGRSGQPQHF,TGTGCCAGCAGTTTAGGGGGAAGGAGTGGTCAGCCCCAGCATTTT
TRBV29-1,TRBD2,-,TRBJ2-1,CSVETSSGSIIYNEQFF,TGCAGCGTTGAGACGTCGAGCGGGAGTATCATCTACAATGAGCAGTTCTTC
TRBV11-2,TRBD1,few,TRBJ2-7,CASSLVWDRLKQYF,TGTGCCAGCAGCTTAGTTTGGGACAGGCTGAAGCAGTACTTC
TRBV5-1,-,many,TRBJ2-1,CASSFNPAGNEQFF,TGCGCCAGCAGCTTTAACCCGGCAGGAAATGAGCAGTTCTTC
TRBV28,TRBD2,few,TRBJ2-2,CASSFWREGELFF,TGTGCCAGCAGTTTCTGGCGGGAGGGGGAGCTGTTTTTT